The 25 T cell receptor beta chains given below trace back to one sample, sequenced in a study of cytomegalovirus exposure and HLA in healthy donors. TCRdb's table, derived via immunoSEQ multiplex PCR, lists solely in-frame clones and lacks some. The repertoire holds approximately 140,000 clones, with around 87% as singletons. The sequenced material came from PBMCs. The receptor set was obtained from a young man in good health and CMV-seropositive.

The V gene is TRBV6-1, the J gene TRBJ1-3; D perhaps matches TRBD1 (6 bases). CDR1 and CDR2 from the germline V gene are MNHNS and SASEGT. This CDR3 is built from 15 residues. The V end was cut by 6 bases, the J end by 4 bases, with 16 bases between. CDR3 nucleotides: TGTGCCAGCAGCGGGACAATGATCGTCGGAAACACCATATATTTT. Residues: CASSGTMIVGNTIYF.

This chain links TRBV15 with TRBJ1-1; D possibly corresponds to TRBD1 (5 bases). The V end lost 2 bases, the J end lost 6 bases, and 13 bases lay between the germline ends. CDR1 LNHNV and CDR2 YYDKDF come from the germline V gene (reference sequence). The CDR3 totals 14 residues. The CDR3 protein is CATSRNAGQAEAFF. The CDR3 DNA is TGTGCCACCAGCAGAAATGCAGGGCAGGCTGAAGCTTTCTTT.

CDR3 sequence reads: CATLGRGNTEAFF. In DNA, the CDR3 is TGTGCCACCCTTGGGAGGGGTAACACTGAAGCTTTCTTT. This chain links TRBV6-5 with TRBJ1-1; TRBD1 might be the D (5 bases). CDR1 MNHEY and CDR2 SVGAGI come from the germline V gene. This CDR3 is 13 amino acids long. The ends were cut back, 10 bases at V and 2 bases at J, with 14 bases in the middle.

In regard to this clone: The identical CDR3 is also encoded by other nucleotide sequences in the sample. The chain recombines TRBV5-1 with TRBJ2-3; 10 positions match TRBD2. Per the germline V gene, CDR1 is SGHRS and CDR2 is YFSETQ. The CDR3 has 14 amino acids. With V trimmed by 4 bases and J by 3 bases, 2 bases remained unmatched. CDR3 nucleotide sequence: TGCGCCAGCAGCCTAGCGGGAGAGACAGATACGCAGTATTTT. Amino acid sequence: CASSLAGETDTQYF.

The V call is TRBV5-6, the J call TRBJ2-1, with D perhaps matching TRBD2 (6 bases). The CDR3 sequence is 17 residues long. V dropped 4 bases and J dropped 7 bases, with 24 bases sitting between them. Germline assignment: CDR1 SGHDT and CDR2 YYEEEE. The CDR3 region is CASSPSKAGWFENEQFF. DNA for the CDR3: TGTGCCAGCAGCCCGAGTAAGGCGGGGTGGTTCGAAAATGAGCAGTTCTTC.

The CDR3 sequence: CASRREGVEKLFF. CDR3 nucleotide sequence: TGTGCCAGCCGGCGGGAGGGAGTTGAAAAACTGTTTTTT. The rearrangement uses TRBV7-6 and TRBJ1-4; D call uncertain. From germline, CDR1 is SGHVS and CDR2 FNYEAQ. This CDR3 contains 13 residues. Trimming left V 8 bases short and J 7 bases short, with 14 bases between.

The chain links TRBV7-9 to TRBJ2-5; D possibly corresponds to TRBD2 (5 bases). This CDR3 has 13 residues. V was cut by 4 bases and J by 4 bases, with 10 bases left in between. Per the germline V gene, CDR1 is SEHNR and CDR2 is FQNEAQ (reference sequence). The CDR3 sequence: CASSYGGGETQYF. In nucleotides, the CDR3 is TGTGCCAGCAGCTACGGAGGTGGAGAGACCCAGTACTTC. The full variable domain, completed using reference TRBV7-9 and TRBJ2-5, is DTGVSQNPRHKITKRGQNVTFRCDPISEHNRLYWYRQTLGQGPEFLTYFQNEAQLEKSRLLSDRFSAERPKGSFSTLEIQRTEQGDSAMYLCASSYGGGETQYFGPGTRLLVL.

The rearrangement uses TRBV18 and TRBJ2-5; TRBD2 agrees at 14 bases. The CDR3 contains 15 residues. V shed 4 bases and J 3 bases; nucleotides not matched to a gene: 1. Germline V gene lookup returns CDR1 KGHSH and CDR2 LQKENI. CDR3 in DNA: TGTGCCAGCTCACTGGGACTAGCGGGGGAAGAGACCCAGTACTTC. The encoded protein is CASSLGLAGEETQYF.

The chain carries TRBV9 and TRBJ1-1; D is ambiguous. Germline V gene sequence: CDR1 SGDLS, CDR2 YYNGEE. There are 14 residues in the CDR3. Trimming shortened V by 4 bases and J by 4 bases, and 14 bases separated the two germline ends. The CDR3 DNA is TGTGCCAGCAGCTCCCGGACGGAGGGCACTGAAGCTTTCTTT. Translating gives CASSSRTEGTEAFF.

The rearrangement joins TRBV7-9 to TRBJ1-5, with D perhaps TRBD1 (5 bases). V was cut by 5 bases and J by 4 bases, with 15 bases left in between. The CDR3 loop spans 15 amino acids. Germline loops: CDR1 SEHNR, CDR2 FQNEAQ (reference sequence). The CDR3 protein is CASSTGNLGNQPQHF. The DNA for the CDR3 is TGTGCCAGCAGCACAGGAAACCTTGGGAATCAGCCCCAGCATTTT.

This sequence joins TRBV2 and TRBJ1-1; the D gene is possibly TRBD1 (6 bases). Germline lookup yields CDR1 SNHLY and CDR2 FYNNEI. V was shortened by 5 bases and J by 5 bases, with 15 bases between the two germline ends. The CDR3 totals 14 residues. For the CDR3, the DNA is TGTGCCAGCAGTTTGGAGGACAGTCGGACTGAAGCTTTCTTT. Translation: CASSLEDSRTEAFF.

The J gene is TRBJ2-1, the V gene TRBV29-1; possibly TRBD2 for D (5 bases). Trimming pared 7 bases from V and 8 bases from J, leaving 33 bases between. Germline lookup yields CDR1 SQVTM and CDR2 ANQGSEA. CDR3 length: 18 residues. The CDR3 DNA reads TGCAGCGCTACACCCGATTTACAGTGGCTTTTCGGGGTCTATGAGCAGTTCTTC. Translation gives CSATPDLQWLFGVYEQFF.

This chain links TRBV7-9 with TRBJ1-4, with D unclear. The germline gives CDR1 SEHNR, CDR2 FQNEAQ (reference sequence). The V and J ends lost 5 bases and 3 bases respectively, with 7 bases between them. CDR3 length: 13 amino acids. CDR3 residues: CASSGTANEKLFF. The CDR3 nucleotides read TGTGCCAGCAGCGGTACGGCTAATGAAAAACTGTTTTTT.

This clone showed up just a few times. The chain links TRBV5-6 to TRBJ1-2, with 7 bases lining up with TRBD1. Germline-derived CDR1 and CDR2 are SGHDT and YYEEEE. The CDR3 totals 14 residues. The trim removed 4 bases at V and 3 bases at J, leaving 6 bases unmatched. CDR3 residues: CASSPGQRHYGYTF. In DNA, the CDR3 is TGTGCCAGCAGCCCGGGACAGCGCCACTATGGCTACACCTTC.

The chain uses TRBV9 and TRBJ2-7, with TRBD2 matching over 8 bases. Germline V gives CDR1 SGDLS, CDR2 YYNGEE. The CDR3 totals 15 residues. Trimming cost V 4 bases and J 4 bases; bases outside gene matches: 10. The CDR3 DNA reads as TGTGCCAGCAGCCCGACTCTAGCGGGCCTTTACGAGCAGTACTTC. Protein product: CASSPTLAGLYEQYF. The full variable domain, with the rest looked up from reference TRBV9 and TRBJ2-7, is DSGVTQTPKHLITATGQRVTLRCSPRSGDLSVYWYQQSLDQGLQFLIQYYNGEERAKGNILERFSAQQFPDLHSELNLSSLELGDSALYFCASSPTLAGLYEQYFGPGTRLTVT.

The chain employs TRBV2 and TRBJ1-1; D call uncertain. There are 14 residues in the CDR3. The V gene's germline CDR1 is SNHLY and CDR2 FYNNEI. Trimming took off 3 bases at V and 4 bases at J, with 12 bases between the two ends. For the CDR3, the DNA is TGTGCCAGCAGTGACCCCGAGTTTGGCACTGAAGCTTTCTTT. Translating it yields CASSDPEFGTEAFF.

This chain links TRBV18 with TRBJ2-1; 8 bases align to TRBD2. This CDR3 has 16 amino acids. Trimming took 3 bases from V and 4 from J; bases not matched to a gene: 8. CDR1 is KGHSH, CDR2 LQKENI, per germline. The CDR3 DNA sequence: TGTGCCAGCTCACCTGTCGAAACGGGAGGGTACAATGAGCAGTTCTTC. Translating it yields CASSPVETGGYNEQFF.

The chain joins TRBV9 to TRBJ1-1; weak D call: TRBD1 (5 bases). The CDR3 covers 14 residues. The ends were cut back, 4 bases at V and 8 bases at J, with 18 bases in the middle. Looked up from germline, CDR1 is SGDLS and CDR2 is YYNGEE. CDR3: CASSPPLGQGEAFF. CDR3 nucleotide sequence: TGTGCCAGCAGCCCACCCCTGGGGCAGGGCGAAGCTTTCTTT.

This clone was recorded once. The rearrangement uses TRBV4-1 and TRBJ2-5; tentatively, D is TRBD2 (6 bases). V lost 1 base and J lost 5, with 11 bases in between. The CDR3 loop spans 14 amino acids. From germline, CDR1 is MGHRA and CDR2 YSYEKL. CDR3 DNA sequence: TGCGCCAGCAGCCAAGGACCGGGAGTGGAGACCCAGTACTTC. Amino acids: CASSQGPGVETQYF.

The chain is built from TRBV28 and TRBJ1-1, with a weak D call TRBD1 (6 bases). Germline CDR1 is MDHEN and CDR2 is SYDVKM. This CDR3 region has 15 residues. V was clipped by 6 bases and J by 4 bases, with 18 bases between them. CDR3 coding DNA: TGTGCCAGCAGACCCTTACAGGGTACGGGCACTGAAGCTTTCTTT. Translation: CASRPLQGTGTEAFF.

This chain links TRBV6-5 with TRBJ2-7; 7 bases agree with TRBD1. V shed 6 bases, J shed 2 bases, and the junction held 10 bases outside the gene matches. The CDR3 runs to 15 residues. The germline gives CDR1 MNHEY, CDR2 SVGAGI. The CDR3 DNA is TGTGCCAGCAGCAAAAATGTGGACAGGACCTACGAGCAGTACTTC. It translates to CASSKNVDRTYEQYF.

V gene TRBV18 combines with J gene TRBJ1-3, with 8 bases aligning to TRBD1. The junction had 5 bases not matched to a gene; V was cut back by 3 bases and J by 4 bases. Germline values: CDR1 KGHSH, CDR2 LQKENI. This CDR3 has 15 residues. CDR3 in DNA: TGTGCCAGCTCACCGGATGACAGGGGCGGAAACACCATATATTTT. This sequence encodes CASSPDDRGGNTIYF. The full variable domain, with the rest looked up from reference TRBV18 and TRBJ1-3, is NAGVMQNPRHLVRRRGQEARLRCSPMKGHSHVYWYRQLPEEGLKFMVYLQKENIIDESGMPKERFSAEFPKEGPSILRIQQVVRGDSAAYFCASSPDDRGGNTIYFGEGSWLTVV.

This sequence joins TRBV7-5 and TRBJ2-3; the table's TRBD2 call for D was not verified on the DNA. TRBV7-5 is flagged as a pseudogene. The CDR3 runs to 17 residues. CDR3 loop: CVRSLVLAGGPTDTQYF. The CDR3 DNA sequence: TGTGTCAGAAGCTTAGTTCTGGCGGGAGGGCCGACAGATACGCAGTATTTT.

The chain couples TRBV7-9 to TRBJ2-3; D remains ambiguous. The ends were cut back, 4 bases at V and 4 bases at J, with 6 bases in the middle. CDR3 length: 12 amino acids. Germline CDR1 and CDR2: SEHNR and FQNEAQ (reference sequence). The CDR3 sequence: CASSSPPDTQYF. The CDR3 nucleotides read TGTGCCAGCAGCTCTCCCCCAGATACGCAGTATTTT.

This clone was detected once. V gene TRBV2 combines with J gene TRBJ2-1; perhaps TRBD2 as D (5 bases). The CDR3 totals 16 residues. Germline CDR1 SNHLY, CDR2 FYNNEI. The V end lost 6 bases, the J end lost 1 base, and 16 bases lay between the germline ends. In DNA form, the CDR3 reads TGTGCCAGCAGCGATTCTGGACTCCCATCCTACAATGAGCAGTTCTTC. It specifies CASSDSGLPSYNEQFF.